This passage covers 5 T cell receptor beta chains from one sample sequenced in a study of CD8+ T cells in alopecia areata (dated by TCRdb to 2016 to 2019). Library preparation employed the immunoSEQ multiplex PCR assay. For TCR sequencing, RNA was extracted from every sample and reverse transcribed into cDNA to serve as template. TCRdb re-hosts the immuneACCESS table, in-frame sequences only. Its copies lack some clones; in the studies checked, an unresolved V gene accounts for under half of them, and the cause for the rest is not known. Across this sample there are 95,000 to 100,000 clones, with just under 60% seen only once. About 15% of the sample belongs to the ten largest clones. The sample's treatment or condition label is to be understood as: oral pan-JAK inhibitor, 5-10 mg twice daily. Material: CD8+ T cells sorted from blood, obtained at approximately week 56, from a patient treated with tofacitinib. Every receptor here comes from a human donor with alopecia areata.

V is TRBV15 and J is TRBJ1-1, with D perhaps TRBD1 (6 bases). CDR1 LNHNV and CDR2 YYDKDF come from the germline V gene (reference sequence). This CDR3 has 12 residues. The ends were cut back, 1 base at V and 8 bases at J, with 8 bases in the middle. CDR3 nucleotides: TGTGCCACCAGCAGAGGTGGGACAGAAGCTTTCTTT. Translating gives CATSRGGTEAFF.

CDR3 loop: CASSQPRMSGANVLTF. In DNA, the CDR3 is TGTGCCAGTAGTCAGCCCCGGATGTCTGGGGCCAACGTCCTGACTTTC. The J gene is TRBJ2-6, the V gene TRBV19; D remains unclear. V dropped 5 bases and J dropped 1 base, with 12 bases sitting between them. The CDR3 runs 16 residues. The germline V gene has CDR1 LNHDA and CDR2 SQIVND (reference sequence). The full variable domain, rest sourced from reference TRBV19 and TRBJ2-6, is DGGITQSPKYLFRKEGQNVTLSCEQNLNHDAMYWYRQDPGQGLRLIYYSQIVNDFQKGDIAEGYSVSREKKESFPLTVTSAQKNPTAFYLCASSQPRMSGANVLTFGAGSRLTVL.

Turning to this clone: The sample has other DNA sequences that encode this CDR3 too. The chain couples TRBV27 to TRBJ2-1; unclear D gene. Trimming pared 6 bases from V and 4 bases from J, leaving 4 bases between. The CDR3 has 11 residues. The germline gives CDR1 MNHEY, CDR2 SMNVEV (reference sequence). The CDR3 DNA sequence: TGTGCCAGCAGCCTTTACAATGAGCAGTTCTTC. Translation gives CASSLYNEQFF.

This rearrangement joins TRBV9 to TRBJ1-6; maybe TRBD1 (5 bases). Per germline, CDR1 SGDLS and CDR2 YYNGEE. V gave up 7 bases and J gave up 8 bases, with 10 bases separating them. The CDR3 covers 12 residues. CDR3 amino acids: CASGGGYSPLHF. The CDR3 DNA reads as TGTGCCAGCGGGGGAGGATATTCACCCCTCCACTTT.

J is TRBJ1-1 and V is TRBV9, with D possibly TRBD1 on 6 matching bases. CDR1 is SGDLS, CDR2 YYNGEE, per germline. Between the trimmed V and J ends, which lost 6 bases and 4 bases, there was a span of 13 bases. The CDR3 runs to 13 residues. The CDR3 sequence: CASMGGPGTEAFF. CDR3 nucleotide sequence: TGTGCCAGCATGGGGGGCCCGGGCACTGAAGCTTTCTTT. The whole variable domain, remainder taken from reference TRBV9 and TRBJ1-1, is DSGVTQTPKHLITATGQRVTLRCSPRSGDLSVYWYQQSLDQGLQFLIQYYNGEERAKGNILERFSAQQFPDLHSELNLSSLELGDSALYFCASMGGPGTEAFFGQGTRLTVV.